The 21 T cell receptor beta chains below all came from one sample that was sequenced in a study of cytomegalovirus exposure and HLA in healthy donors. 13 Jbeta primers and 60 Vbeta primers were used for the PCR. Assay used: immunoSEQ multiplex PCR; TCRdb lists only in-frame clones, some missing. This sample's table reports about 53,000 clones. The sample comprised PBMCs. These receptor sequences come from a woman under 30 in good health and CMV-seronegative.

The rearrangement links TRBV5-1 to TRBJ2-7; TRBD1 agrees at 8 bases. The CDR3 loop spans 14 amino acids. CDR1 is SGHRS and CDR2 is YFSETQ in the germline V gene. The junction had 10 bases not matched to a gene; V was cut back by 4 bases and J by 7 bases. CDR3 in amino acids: CASSPLQGAGEQYF. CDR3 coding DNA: TGCGCCAGCAGCCCACTCCAGGGGGCTGGGGAGCAGTACTTC.

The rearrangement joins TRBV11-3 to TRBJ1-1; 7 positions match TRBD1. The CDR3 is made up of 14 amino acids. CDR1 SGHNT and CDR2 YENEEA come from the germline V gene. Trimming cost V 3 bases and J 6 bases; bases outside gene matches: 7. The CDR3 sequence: CASSLGTVNAEAFF. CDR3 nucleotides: TGTGCCAGCAGCTTGGGGACAGTTAACGCTGAAGCTTTCTTT.

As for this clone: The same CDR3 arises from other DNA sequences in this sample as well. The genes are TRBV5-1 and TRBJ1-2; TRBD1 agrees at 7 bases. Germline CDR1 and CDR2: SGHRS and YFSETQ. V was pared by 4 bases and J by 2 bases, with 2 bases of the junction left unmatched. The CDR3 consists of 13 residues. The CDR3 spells CASSLGQNYGYTF. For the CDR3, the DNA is TGCGCCAGCAGCCTGGGACAGAACTATGGCTACACCTTC.

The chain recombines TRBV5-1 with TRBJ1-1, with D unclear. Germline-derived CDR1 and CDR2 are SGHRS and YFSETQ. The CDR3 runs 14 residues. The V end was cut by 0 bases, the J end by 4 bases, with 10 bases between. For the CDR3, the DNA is TGCGCCAGCAGCTTGGCCCGGGAGCTCACTGAAGCTTTCTTT. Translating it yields CASSLARELTEAFF.

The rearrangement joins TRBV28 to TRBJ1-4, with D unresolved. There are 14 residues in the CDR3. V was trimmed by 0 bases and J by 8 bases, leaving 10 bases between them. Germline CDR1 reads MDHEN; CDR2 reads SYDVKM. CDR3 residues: CASSLWGSGEKLFF. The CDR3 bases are TGTGCCAGCAGTTTATGGGGGAGCGGAGAAAAACTGTTTTTT.

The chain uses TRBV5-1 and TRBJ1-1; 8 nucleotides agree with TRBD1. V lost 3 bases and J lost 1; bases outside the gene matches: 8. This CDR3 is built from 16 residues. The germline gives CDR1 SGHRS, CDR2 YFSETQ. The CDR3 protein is CASSSRQGLGNTEAFF. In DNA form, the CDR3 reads TGCGCCAGCAGCTCGCGACAGGGGTTGGGGAACACTGAAGCTTTCTTT.

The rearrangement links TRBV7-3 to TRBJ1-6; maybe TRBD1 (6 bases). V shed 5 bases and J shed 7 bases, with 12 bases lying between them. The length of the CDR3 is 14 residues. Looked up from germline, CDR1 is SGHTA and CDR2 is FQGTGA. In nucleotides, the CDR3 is TGTGCCAGCAGCGTAGGGGGACCCAATTCACCCCTCCACTTT. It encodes CASSVGGPNSPLHF.

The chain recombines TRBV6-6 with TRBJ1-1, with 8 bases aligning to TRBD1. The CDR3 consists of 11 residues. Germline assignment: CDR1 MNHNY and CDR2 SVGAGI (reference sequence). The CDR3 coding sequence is TGTGCAACCACCCAGGGGGCTAGAGCTTTCTTT. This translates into CATTQGARAFF.

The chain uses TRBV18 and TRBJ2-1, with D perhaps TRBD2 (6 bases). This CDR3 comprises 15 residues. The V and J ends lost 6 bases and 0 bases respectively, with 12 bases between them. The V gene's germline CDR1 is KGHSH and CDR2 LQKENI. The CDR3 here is CASSRETSSYNEQFF. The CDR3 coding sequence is TGTGCCAGCTCCCGGGAGACTAGCTCCTACAATGAGCAGTTCTTC.

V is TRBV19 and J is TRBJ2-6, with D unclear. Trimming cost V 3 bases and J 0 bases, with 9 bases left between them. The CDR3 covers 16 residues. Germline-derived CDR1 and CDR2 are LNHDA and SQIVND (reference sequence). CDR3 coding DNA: TGTGCCAGTAGTATCCTCAGGTCCTCTGGGGCCAACGTCCTGACTTTC. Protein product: CASSILRSSGANVLTF.

The CDR3 region is CASSYSRQTSPLHF. In DNA form, the CDR3 reads TGTGCCAGCAGTTACTCTCGACAAACCTCACCCCTCCACTTT. The chain links TRBV6-5 to TRBJ1-6; D not certain. This CDR3 spans 14 amino acids. Germline V gene data show CDR1 as MNHEY and CDR2 as SVGAGI. Trimming removed 0 bases from V and 10 bases from J, with 10 bases in between.

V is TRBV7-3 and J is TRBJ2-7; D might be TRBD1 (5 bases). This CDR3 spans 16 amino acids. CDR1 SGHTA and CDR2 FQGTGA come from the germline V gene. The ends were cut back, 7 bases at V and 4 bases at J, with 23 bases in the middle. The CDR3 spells CASTPLGAAGWYEQYF. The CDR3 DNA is TGTGCCAGCACCCCCTTAGGGGCCGCCGGGTGGTACGAGCAGTACTTC.

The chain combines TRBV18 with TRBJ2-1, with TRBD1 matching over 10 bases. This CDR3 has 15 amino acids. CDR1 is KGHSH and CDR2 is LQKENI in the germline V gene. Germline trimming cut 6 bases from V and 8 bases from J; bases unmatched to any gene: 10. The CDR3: CASSRRDRGFHEQFF. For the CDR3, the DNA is TGTGCCAGCTCCCGACGGGACAGGGGCTTCCATGAGCAGTTCTTC.

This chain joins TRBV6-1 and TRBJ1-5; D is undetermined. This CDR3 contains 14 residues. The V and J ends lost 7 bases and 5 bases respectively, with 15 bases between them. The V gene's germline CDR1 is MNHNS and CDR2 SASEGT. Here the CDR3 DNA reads TGTGCCAGCACCTCAAGTCAGGTTTATCAGCCCCAGCATTTT. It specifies CASTSSQVYQPQHF.

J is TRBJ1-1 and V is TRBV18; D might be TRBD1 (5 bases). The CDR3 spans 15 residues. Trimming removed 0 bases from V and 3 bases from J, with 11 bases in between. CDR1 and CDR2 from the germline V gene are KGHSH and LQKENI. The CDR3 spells CASSPPWGRDTEAFF. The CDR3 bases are TGTGCCAGCTCACCACCGTGGGGGAGGGACACTGAAGCTTTCTTT. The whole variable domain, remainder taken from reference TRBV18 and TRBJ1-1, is NAGVMQNPRHLVRRRGQEARLRCSPMKGHSHVYWYRQLPEEGLKFMVYLQKENIIDESGMPKERFSAEFPKEGPSILRIQQVVRGDSAAYFCASSPPWGRDTEAFFGQGTRLTVV.

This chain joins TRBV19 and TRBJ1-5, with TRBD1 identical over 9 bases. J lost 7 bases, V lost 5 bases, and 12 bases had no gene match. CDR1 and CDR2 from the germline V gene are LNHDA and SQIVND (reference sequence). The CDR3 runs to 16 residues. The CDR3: CASSQGQGRQGQPQHF. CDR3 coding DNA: TGTGCCAGTAGTCAGGGACAGGGTCGGCAAGGCCAGCCCCAGCATTTT.

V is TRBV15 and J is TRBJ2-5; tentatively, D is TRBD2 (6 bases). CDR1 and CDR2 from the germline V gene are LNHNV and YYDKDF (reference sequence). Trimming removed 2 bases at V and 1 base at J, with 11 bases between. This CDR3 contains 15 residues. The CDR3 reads CATSRSGVPQETQYF. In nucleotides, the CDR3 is TGTGCCACCAGCAGATCGGGGGTTCCCCAAGAGACCCAGTACTTC. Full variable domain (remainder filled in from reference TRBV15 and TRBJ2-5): DAMVIQNPRYQVTQFGKPVTLSCSQTLNHNVMYWYQQKSSQAPKLLFHYYDKDFNNEADTPDNFQSRRPNTSFCFLDIRSPGLGDTAMYLCATSRSGVPQETQYFGPGTRLLVL.

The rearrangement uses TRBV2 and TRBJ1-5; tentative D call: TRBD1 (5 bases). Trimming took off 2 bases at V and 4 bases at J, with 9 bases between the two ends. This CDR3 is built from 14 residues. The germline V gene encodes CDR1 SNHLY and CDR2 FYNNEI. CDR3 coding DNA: TGTGCCAGCAGTGAAAATCGGGGGAATCAGCCCCAGCATTTT. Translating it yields CASSENRGNQPQHF.

The CDR3, as DNA: TGTGCCAGCTCACCACTGCTAGCGGGAGGCTTGGATGAGCAGTTCTTC. This sequence encodes CASSPLLAGGLDEQFF. The V and J genes are TRBV18 and TRBJ2-1; 11 bases map to TRBD2. CDR1 is KGHSH and CDR2 is LQKENI in the germline V gene. The CDR3 contains 16 residues. Unmatched junction bases numbered 7, after V lost 1 base and J lost 8 bases.

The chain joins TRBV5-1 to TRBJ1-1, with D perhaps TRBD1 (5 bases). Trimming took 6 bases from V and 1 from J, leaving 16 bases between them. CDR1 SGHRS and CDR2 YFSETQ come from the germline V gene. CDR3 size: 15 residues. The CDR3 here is CASTPRETANTEAFF. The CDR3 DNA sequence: TGCGCCAGCACCCCCCGAGAGACAGCGAACACTGAAGCTTTCTTT.

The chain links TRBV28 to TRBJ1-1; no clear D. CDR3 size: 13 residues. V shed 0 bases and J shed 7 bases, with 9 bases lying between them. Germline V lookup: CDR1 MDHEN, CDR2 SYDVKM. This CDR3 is CASSLWAGNEAFF. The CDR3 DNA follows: TGTGCCAGCAGTTTATGGGCCGGGAATGAAGCTTTCTTT.